The 30 T cell receptor beta chains given below trace back to one sample, sequenced in a study of vaccination and CD4 T cells after COVID-19. Described treatment: 10-day PBMC culture with coronavirus spike peptide pools or control peptides (ViraFEST assay). Oncomine TCR Beta short-read sequencing was applied to DNA from cultured CD4+ T cells. TCRdb passed the PCR reads through MiXCR, listing each CDR3 protein once. The sample holds around 21,000 distinct CDR3 sequences, roughly 50% seen once. The antigens of these receptors remain unknown. The material sequenced was CD4+ T cells from blood, cultured in vitro. These receptors all come from a human donor who had recovered from COVID-19.

This clonotype was recorded once. The chain carries TRBV20-1 and TRBJ2-6; 9 nucleotides align to TRBD2. Germline V gene data show CDR1 as DFQATT and CDR2 as SNEGSKA (reference sequence). After removal of 6 bases from V and 2 bases from J, the junction contained 5 bases not matched to a gene. The CDR3 has 15 amino acids. This CDR3 reads CSAQVAGAGANVLTF. CDR3 bases: TGCAGTGCCCAAGTAGCGGGGGCTGGGGCCAACGTCCTGACTTTC.

Regarding this clonotype: A much larger clone differs by one base, so this may be a read error. The conserved closing phenylalanine or tryptophan is absent in this CDR3, likely reflecting a read error. The CDR3 region is CSARPWGVDYGYTL. The CDR3 DNA reads as TGCAGTGCCCGACCTTGGGGGGTTGACTATGGCTACACCCTC. The chain employs TRBV20-1 and TRBJ1-2; TRBD1 might be the D (5 bases). Germline CDR1 and CDR2: DFQATT and SNEGSKA (reference sequence). Trimming took 6 bases from V and 3 from J, leaving 17 bases between them. The CDR3 covers 14 residues.

The chain combines TRBV7-9 with TRBJ1-5; D gene uncertain. The germline V gene has CDR1 SEHNR and CDR2 FQNEAQ (reference sequence). This CDR3 contains 15 residues. The V gene lost 4 bases and the J gene lost 0 bases, with 10 bases spanning the gap. The CDR3 bases are TGTGCCAGCAGCTCGACAAATGGTAGCAATCAGCCCCAGCATTTT. Translated, it gives CASSSTNGSNQPQHF.

The chain couples TRBV19 to TRBJ1-1, with D maybe TRBD1 (5 bases). CDR1 and CDR2 (germline): LNHDA, SQIVND (reference sequence). The length of the CDR3 is 14 residues. Deletions cut 5 bases from V and 1 base from J, with 11 bases between. The CDR3 region has the DNA TGTGCCAGTAGTCCCCCAGGACAGAACACTGAAGCTTTCTTT. Translating gives CASSPPGQNTEAFF.

The gene calls are TRBV11-2 and TRBJ2-1; no definite D call. From germline, CDR1 is SGHAT and CDR2 FQNNGV. The CDR3 consists of 15 residues. Trimming removed 0 bases at V and 6 bases at J, with 12 bases between. The DNA of the CDR3 is TGTGCCAGCAGCTTAGAAGGCCTACCCGGCAATGAGCAGTTCTTC. It yields the protein CASSLEGLPGNEQFF. Full variable domain (remainder filled in from reference TRBV11-2 and TRBJ2-1): EAGVAQSPRYKIIEKRQSVAFWCNPISGHATLYWYQQILGQGPKLLIQFQNNGVVDDSQLPKDRFSAERLKGVDSTLKIQPAKLEDSAVYLCASSLEGLPGNEQFFGPGTRLTVL.

This chain uses TRBV12-3 or TRBV12-4 with TRBJ1-1, with D perhaps TRBD1 (5 bases). V was pared by 0 bases and J by 9 bases, with 17 bases between. The CDR3 is 15 residues long. CDR3 bases: TGTGCCAGCAGTTTAGCCGCGTCCGGGGGGGAGAAAGCTTTCTTT. This codes for CASSLAASGGEKAFF.

V usage is TRBV6-2 or TRBV6-3 and J usage is TRBJ2-7, with a tentative D call TRBD2 (5 bases). V was clipped by 2 bases and J by 6 bases, with 11 bases between them. This CDR3 has 13 residues. Per the germline V gene, CDR1 is MNHEY and CDR2 is SVGEGT. The CDR3 reads CASSYETRSEQYF. The CDR3 region has the DNA TGTGCCAGCAGTTACGAAACTAGGAGCGAGCAGTACTTC.

This clonotype was seen a single time. This chain links TRBV19 with TRBJ2-1, with D maybe TRBD2 (5 bases). Looked up from germline, CDR1 is LNHDA and CDR2 is SQIVND (reference sequence). The CDR3 loop spans 14 amino acids. Trimming left V 4 bases short and J 5 bases short, with 12 bases between. The CDR3 protein is CASSRWTGDNEQFF. The CDR3 coding sequence is TGTGCCAGTAGTAGGTGGACTGGAGACAATGAGCAGTTCTTC.

This clonotype was seen only a few times. The chain couples TRBV19 to TRBJ1-5; TRBD1 aligns across 8 bases. The CDR3 has 15 residues. After removal of 5 bases from V and 5 bases from J, the junction contained 8 bases not matched to a gene. The germline gives CDR1 LNHDA, CDR2 SQIVND (reference sequence). CDR3 protein: CASSSLLQGDQPQHF. The CDR3 DNA is TGTGCCAGTAGTTCTCTTTTACAGGGGGATCAGCCCCAGCATTTT.

J is TRBJ2-7 and V is TRBV7-2; the D is unclear. The germline V gene has CDR1 SGHTA and CDR2 FQGNSA. V lost 2 bases to trimming and J lost 7 bases, with 6 bases between them. This CDR3 region has 11 residues. The chain's CDR3 is CASSLRREQYF. The CDR3 bases are TGTGCCAGCAGCTTAAGAAGGGAGCAGTACTTC.

The gene calls are TRBV20-1 and TRBJ2-7, with D perhaps matching TRBD1 or TRBD2 (6 bases each). Germline CDR1 DFQATT, CDR2 SNEGSKA (reference sequence). Trimming removed 0 bases at V and 3 bases at J, with 15 bases between. CDR3 size: 15 residues. The CDR3 nucleotides are TGCAGTGCTAGAGATAGGTCGGGGGCCGACTACGAGCAGTACTTC. It translates to CSARDRSGADYEQYF.

This chain links TRBV20-1 with TRBJ1-1; TRBD1 aligns across 7 bases. After removal of 5 bases from V and 5 bases from J, the junction contained 2 bases not matched to a gene. The germline V gene encodes CDR1 DFQATT and CDR2 SNEGSKA (reference sequence). The CDR3 is made up of 11 amino acids. The CDR3 DNA reads as TGCAGTGCTCCACAGGGGACTGAAGCTTTCTTT. It yields the protein CSAPQGTEAFF.

Only a few counts were recorded for this clonotype. This sequence joins TRBV6-2 or TRBV6-3 and TRBJ1-2, with 10 bases matching TRBD1. CDR3 length equals 15 residues. The germline V gene encodes CDR1 MNHEY and CDR2 SVGEGT. V shed 6 bases and J 2 bases; nucleotides not matched to a gene: 6. This chain's CDR3 is CASRNPGQGNYGYTF. Here the CDR3 DNA reads TGTGCCAGCAGAAATCCGGGACAGGGGAACTATGGCTACACCTTC.

The chain combines TRBV28 with TRBJ1-5, with no clear D. Germline values: CDR1 MDHEN, CDR2 SYDVKM. This CDR3 is built from 11 residues. V lost 6 bases, J lost 4 bases, and 4 bases lay in between. In DNA, the CDR3 is TGTGCCAGCAGCCTGAATCAGCCCCAGCATTTT. It specifies CASSLNQPQHF.

V gene TRBV25-1 combines with J gene TRBJ2-2; D gene uncertain. Trimming pared 2 bases from V and 0 bases from J, leaving 4 bases between. The CDR3 is 14 residues long. Germline assignment: CDR1 MGHDK and CDR2 SYGVNS. In DNA, the CDR3 is TGTGCCAGCAGTGAAGGCGCGAACACCGGGGAGCTGTTTTTT. Translated: CASSEGANTGELFF.

This clonotype was counted only a few times. The chain combines TRBV6-1 with TRBJ2-1; D unresolved. In germline, CDR1 is MNHNS, CDR2 SASEGT. CDR3 length: 15 amino acids. The V end was cut by 10 bases, the J end by 6 bases, with 22 bases between. The CDR3 protein is CATRGQELATNEQFF. In nucleotides, the CDR3 is TGTGCCACCCGAGGTCAGGAACTCGCGACCAATGAGCAGTTCTTC.

The chain joins TRBV4-1 to TRBJ2-2; the match to TRBD2 covers 8 bases. This CDR3 is built from 16 residues. Looked up from germline, CDR1 is MGHRA and CDR2 is YSYEKL. V gave up 1 base and J gave up 3 bases; unmatched junction bases: 4. Written as DNA, the CDR3 is TGCGCCAGCAGCCAAGGGCGGGGGGCGGACACCGGGGAGCTGTTTTTT. Translation gives CASSQGRGADTGELFF.

This clonotype was picked up a small number of times. The chain uses TRBV7-2 and TRBJ1-2; no clear D. The germline gives CDR1 SGHTA, CDR2 FQGNSA. This CDR3 comprises 13 residues. The V end lost 6 bases, the J end lost 6 bases, and 14 bases lay between the germline ends. The CDR3, as DNA: TGTGCCAGCAGTACTGACACCCGCCATGGCTACACCTTC. Its protein product is CASSTDTRHGYTF.

This clonotype was counted once. The chain recombines TRBV11-2 with TRBJ2-3; 7 bases fit TRBD1. The V and J ends lost 4 bases and 4 bases, in that order; junction bases with no gene match: 5. The CDR3 loop spans 14 amino acids. The germline V gene has CDR1 SGHAT and CDR2 FQNNGV. The CDR3 coding sequence is TGTGCCAGCAGCTCGGACAGGTTCGCAGATACGCAGTATTTT. Translated: CASSSDRFADTQYF.

By proportion, this clonotype is medium-sized. V usage is TRBV7-2 and J usage is TRBJ1-2, with D possibly being TRBD1 (5 bases). The CDR3 totals 16 residues. Germline CDR1 is SGHTA and CDR2 is FQGNSA. V was clipped by 5 bases and J by 0 bases, with 16 bases between them. The CDR3: CASSSRDGATNYGYTF. The CDR3 DNA is TGTGCCAGCAGCAGCCGGGACGGCGCAACTAACTATGGCTACACCTTC. Supplemented by reference TRBV7-2 and TRBJ1-2, the full variable domain reads GAGVSQSPSNKVTEKGKDVELRCDPISGHTALYWYRQSLGQGLEFLIYFQGNSAPDKSGLPSDRFSAERTGGSVSTLTIQRTQQEDSAVYLCASSSRDGATNYGYTFGSGTRLTVV.

The chain couples TRBV19 to TRBJ2-7; 7 nucleotides agree with TRBD2. Germline V CDR1 and CDR2: LNHDA, SQIVND (reference sequence). This CDR3 has 15 residues. V lost 5 bases and J lost 2; bases outside the gene matches: 9. The CDR3 loop reads CASSAGGVRTYEQYF. The CDR3, as DNA: TGTGCCAGTAGTGCTGGGGGGGTACGGACCTACGAGCAGTACTTC.

V is TRBV28 and J is TRBJ2-5; 10 bases match TRBD1. There are 15 residues in the CDR3. The V gene's germline CDR1 is MDHEN and CDR2 SYDVKM. The V gene end was trimmed by 6 bases and the J gene end by 5 bases; junction bases not matched to a gene: 9. CDR3 nucleotides: TGTGCCAGCAGCCTGACAGGGGGCCCTTCGGAGACCCAGTACTTC. It specifies CASSLTGGPSETQYF.

Turning to this clonotype: An end of the junction does not agree with germline; a read error may underlie this. This chain links TRBV2 with TRBJ2-2; D not certain. The germline CDR1 and CDR2 sequences are SNHLY and FYNNEI. This CDR3 contains 14 residues. CDR3 residues: CASSVASNTVELFF. In DNA form, the CDR3 reads TGTGCCAGCAGTGTGGCCAGCAACACCGTGGAGCTGTTTTTT.

This clonotype was counted between two and nine times. This chain uses TRBV20-1 with TRBJ2-7, with D perhaps matching TRBD1 (6 bases). The germline CDR1 and CDR2 sequences are DFQATT and SNEGSKA (reference sequence). Trimming removed 6 bases at V and 2 bases at J, with 20 bases between. CDR3 length: 15 amino acids. In DNA, the CDR3 is TGCAGTGCCGAGGGGAGTACAGGGAGTACCTACGAGCAGTACTTC. Amino acids: CSAEGSTGSTYEQYF.

This clonotype was counted between two and nine times. The V and J genes are TRBV6-5 and TRBJ1-2, with 7 bases lining up with TRBD1. V dropped 4 bases and J dropped 4; count of bases not matched to a gene: 9. Germline assignment: CDR1 MNHEY and CDR2 SVGAGI. The CDR3 length is 15 residues. CDR3 DNA sequence: TGTGCCAGCAGTTTCGCCGGGACAGCATCCTATGGCTACACCTTC. It is translated as CASSFAGTASYGYTF.

This clonotype came up once. The J gene is TRBJ1-4, the V gene TRBV19; TRBD1 is a possible D gene (5 bases). V was cut by 5 bases and J by 14 bases, with 12 bases left in between. The CDR3 totals 11 residues. Germline V gives CDR1 LNHDA, CDR2 SQIVND (reference sequence). The CDR3: CASSDRGDLFF. In DNA, the CDR3 is TGTGCCAGTAGTGACCGAGGGGACCTGTTTTTT.

This clonotype was detected a few times. This chain connects TRBV29-1 to TRBJ1-2; 7 bases are a match to TRBD1. The CDR3 runs to 13 residues. Germline V gene data show CDR1 as SQVTM and CDR2 as ANQGSEA. J was trimmed by 6 bases and V by 7 bases; bases with no gene match: 11. In nucleotides, the CDR3 is TGCAGCGCCCTGCCAGGGACAGCAGATGGCTACACCTTC. Its translation is CSALPGTADGYTF.

The genes are TRBV7-8 and TRBJ1-2, with 7 bases identical to TRBD1. The CDR3 has 15 residues. Germline V gene sequence: CDR1 SGHVS, CDR2 FQNEAQ. The V and J ends lost 1 base and 2 bases, in that order; junction bases with no gene match: 4. DNA of the CDR3: TGTGCCAGCAGCTTAGGGGACAGTGTGAACTATGGCTACACCTTC. Residues: CASSLGDSVNYGYTF. The complete variable domain, with remaining parts taken from reference TRBV7-8 and TRBJ1-2, reads GAGVSQSPRYKVAKRGQDVALRCDPISGHVSLFWYQQALGQGPEFLTYFQNEAQLDKSGLPSDRFFAERPEGSVSTLKIQRTQQEDSAVYLCASSLGDSVNYGYTFGSGTRLTVV.

The J gene is TRBJ2-2, the V gene TRBV27, with TRBD2 identical over 8 bases. The ends lost 4 bases at V and 5 bases at J; junction bases unmatched: 9. Germline assignment: CDR1 MNHEY and CDR2 SMNVEV (reference sequence). This CDR3 spans 16 amino acids. The CDR3 sequence: CASSSGLAGGTGELFF. CDR3 coding DNA: TGTGCCAGCAGTTCCGGGTTGGCGGGAGGAACCGGGGAGCTGTTTTTT.

The CDR3 reads CASRTGRRIGQPQHF. CDR3 coding DNA: TGTGCCAGCAGAACGGGACGGCGGATTGGTCAGCCCCAGCATTTT. The chain combines TRBV28 with TRBJ1-5, with a possible D match to TRBD1 (5 bases). CDR1 and CDR2 (germline): MDHEN, SYDVKM. Trimming took 6 bases from V and 6 from J, leaving 18 bases between them. The CDR3 sequence is 15 residues long.